This note documents a single T cell receptor (beta chain) sequence. Its antigen is currently unknown. The repertoire was sequenced with immunoSEQ multiplex PCR; TCRdb's copy has only in-frame clones and lacks some. Of 40,000 to 65,000 clones in the sample, around four fifths are singletons; the top ten hold around 2%. Trimming removed 2 bases at V and 6 bases at J, with 10 bases between. In germline, CDR1 is SNHLY, CDR2 FYNNEI. The CDR3 loop spans 13 amino acids. The entry originates in a study of a mutant IDH1 vaccine in newly diagnosed glioma. Time point described: week 5, during vaccination. Doses consisted of 300 ug of mutant IDH1 20-mer peptide each, paired with topical imiquimod.

The chain combines TRBV2 with TRBJ1-2; D is unclear. The sample was PBMCs, taken from a glioma patient whose treatment included an IDH1 peptide vaccine. The clonotype comes from a woman between 40 and 50 years old with glioma. CDR3 in DNA: TGTGCCAGCAGTGAAAAGAGTAGGGATGGCTACACCTTC. Amino acids: CASSEKSRDGYTF.